This T cell receptor (beta chain) was sequenced during a study of blood T cells in healthy people across ages. Next came a second PCR, run for about 7 to 12 cycles, which used a sample-barcoded 5' primer along with a J-beta primer mix. A tag from a template-switch adaptor with 12 random nucleotides marked each cDNA molecule. TCRdb ran MiXCR on the 5' RACE reads and lists one entry per CDR3 protein. In the table there are 500,000 to 650,000 distinct CDR3 sequences, about a quarter of which are singletons. V was pared by 3 bases and J by 10 bases, with 15 bases between. This CDR3 has 13 residues. The data were also submitted as part of a second study, on T cells of mothers and their children. From that study: Reads recorded for TCR beta CDR3 numbered over 9.5 million per mother and roughly 2.7 million per child. Related mother and child pairs showed slightly greater overlap (not significant) than unrelated pairs did.

The source of this sequence is a boy younger than 10 in good health. The source material was blood. J is TRBJ1-1 and V is TRBV12-3 or TRBV12-4; D is ambiguous. Here the CDR3 DNA reads TGTGCCAGCAGTTTCCGAAGGCTTGGCATAGCTTTCTTT. Protein product: CASSFRRLGIAFF.